Included here is one T cell receptor beta chain sequence, with context. The antigen is not known. This sample is part of a study of T cell clones after liver transplantation. Study-level information: Pre-transplant mixed lymphocyte reactions yielded third-party-reactive TCRbeta sequences as comparators for graft-donor-reactive sequences. Findings of the study overall: Graft donor-reactive T cells may have migrated into the graft rather than being deleted.

Profiling relied on immunoSEQ multiplex PCR, and the TCRdb table lists in-frame clones only, not all of them. The sample includes about 120,000 clones, about nine tenths of them seen just once. From germline, CDR1 is SGHVS and CDR2 FQNEAQ. Deletions cut 5 bases from V and 5 bases from J, with 10 bases between. This CDR3 has 13 amino acids. This specimen consisted of CD4+ T cells from blood, obtained 12 months after liver transplant. This clonotype was sampled from a human patient who received a liver transplant. The graft donor may account for some of the T cells. This sequence joins TRBV7-8 and TRBJ2-1, with a possible D match to TRBD1 (6 bases). The CDR3 spells CASSQDRDNEQFF. The CDR3 region has the DNA TGTGCCAGCAGCCAGGACAGAGACAATGAGCAGTTCTTC.